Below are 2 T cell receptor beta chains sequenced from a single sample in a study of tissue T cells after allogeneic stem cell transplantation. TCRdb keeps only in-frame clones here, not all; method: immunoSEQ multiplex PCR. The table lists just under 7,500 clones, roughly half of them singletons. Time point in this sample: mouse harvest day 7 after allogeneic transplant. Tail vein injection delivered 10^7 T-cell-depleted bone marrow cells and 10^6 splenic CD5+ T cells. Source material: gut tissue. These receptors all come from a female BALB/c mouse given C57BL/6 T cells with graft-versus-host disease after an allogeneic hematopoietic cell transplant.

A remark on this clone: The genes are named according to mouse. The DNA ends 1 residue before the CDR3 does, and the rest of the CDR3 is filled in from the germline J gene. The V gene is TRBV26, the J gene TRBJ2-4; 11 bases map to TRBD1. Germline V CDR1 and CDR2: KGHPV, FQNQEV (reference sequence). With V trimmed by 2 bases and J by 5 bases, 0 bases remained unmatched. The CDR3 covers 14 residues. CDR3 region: CASSLGQGANTLYF. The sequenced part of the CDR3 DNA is TGTGCCAGCAGTCTGGGACAGGGGGCAAACACCTTGTAC.

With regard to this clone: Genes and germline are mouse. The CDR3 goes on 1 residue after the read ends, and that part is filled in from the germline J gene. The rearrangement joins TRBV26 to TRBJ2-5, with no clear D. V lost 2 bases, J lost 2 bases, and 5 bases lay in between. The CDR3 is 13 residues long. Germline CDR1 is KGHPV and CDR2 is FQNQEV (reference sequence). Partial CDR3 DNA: TGTGCCAGCAGTCTGGGGAGCCAAGACACCCAGTAC. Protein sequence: CASSLGSQDTQY. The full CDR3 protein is CASSLGSQDTQYF.